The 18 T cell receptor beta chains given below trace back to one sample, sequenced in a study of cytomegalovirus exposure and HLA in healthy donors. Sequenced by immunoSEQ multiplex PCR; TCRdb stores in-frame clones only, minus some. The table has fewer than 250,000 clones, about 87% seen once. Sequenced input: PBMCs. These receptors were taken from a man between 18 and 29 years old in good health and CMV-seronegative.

The CDR3 DNA is TGTGCCAGTAAGGACAGCTCCTACGAGCAGTACTTC. This translates into CASKDSSYEQYF. This chain joins TRBV6-1 and TRBJ2-7; D is perhaps TRBD1 (6 bases). Between the trimmed V and J ends, which lost 9 bases and 0 bases, there was a span of 9 bases. The V gene's germline CDR1 is MNHNS and CDR2 SASEGT. This CDR3 spans 12 amino acids.

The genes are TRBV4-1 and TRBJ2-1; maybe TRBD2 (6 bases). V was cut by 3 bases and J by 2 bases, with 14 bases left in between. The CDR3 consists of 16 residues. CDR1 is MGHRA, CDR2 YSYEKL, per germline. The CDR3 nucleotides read TGCGCCAGCAGCCAGGGGGGTTCCAGCGCCTACAATGAGCAGTTCTTC. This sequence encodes CASSQGGSSAYNEQFF.

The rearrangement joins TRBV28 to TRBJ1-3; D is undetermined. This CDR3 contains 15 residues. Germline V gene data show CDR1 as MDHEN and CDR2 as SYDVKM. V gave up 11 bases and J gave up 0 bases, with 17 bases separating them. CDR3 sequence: CAGPFCGVSGNTIYF. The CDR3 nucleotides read TGTGCCGGCCCGTTTTGCGGGGTCTCTGGAAACACCATATATTTT.

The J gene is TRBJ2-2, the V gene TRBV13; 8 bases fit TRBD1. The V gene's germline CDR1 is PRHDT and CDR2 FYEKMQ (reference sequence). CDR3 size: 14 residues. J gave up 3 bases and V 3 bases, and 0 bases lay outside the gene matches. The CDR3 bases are TGTGCCAGCAGCTTCAGGGGGCACACCGGGGAGCTGTTTTTT. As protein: CASSFRGHTGELFF.

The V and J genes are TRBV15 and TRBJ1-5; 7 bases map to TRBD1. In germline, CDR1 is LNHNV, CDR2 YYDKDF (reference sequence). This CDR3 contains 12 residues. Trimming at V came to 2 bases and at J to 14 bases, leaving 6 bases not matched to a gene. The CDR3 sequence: CATSRYDRVEHF. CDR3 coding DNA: TGTGCCACCAGCAGATACGACAGGGTGGAGCATTTT.

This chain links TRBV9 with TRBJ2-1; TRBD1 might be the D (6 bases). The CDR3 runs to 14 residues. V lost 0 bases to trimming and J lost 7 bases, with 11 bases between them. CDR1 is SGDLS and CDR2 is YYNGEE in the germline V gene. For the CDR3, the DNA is TGTGCCAGCAGCGTAGGATGGGGGCAGAATGAGCAGTTCTTC. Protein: CASSVGWGQNEQFF.

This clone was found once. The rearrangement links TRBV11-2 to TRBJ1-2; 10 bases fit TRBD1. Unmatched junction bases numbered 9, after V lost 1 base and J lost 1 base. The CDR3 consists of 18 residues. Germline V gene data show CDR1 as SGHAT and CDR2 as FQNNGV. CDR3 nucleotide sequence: TGTGCCAGCAGCTTAGTAGGACAGGGGGACCTTTTTAACTATGGCTACACCTTC. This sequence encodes CASSLVGQGDLFNYGYTF.

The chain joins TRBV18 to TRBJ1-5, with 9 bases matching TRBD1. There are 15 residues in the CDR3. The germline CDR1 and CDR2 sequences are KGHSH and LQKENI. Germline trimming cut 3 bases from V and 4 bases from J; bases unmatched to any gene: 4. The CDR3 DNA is TGTGCCAGCTCACCTGGGACAGGGTCAAATCAGCCCCAGCATTTT. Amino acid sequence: CASSPGTGSNQPQHF.

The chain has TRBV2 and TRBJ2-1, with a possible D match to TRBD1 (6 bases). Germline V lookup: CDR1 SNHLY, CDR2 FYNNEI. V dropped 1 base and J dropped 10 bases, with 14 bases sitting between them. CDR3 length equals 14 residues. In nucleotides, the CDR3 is TGTGCCAGCAGTGAAGGCCTAGCCCAGGGGGAGCAGTTCTTC. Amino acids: CASSEGLAQGEQFF.

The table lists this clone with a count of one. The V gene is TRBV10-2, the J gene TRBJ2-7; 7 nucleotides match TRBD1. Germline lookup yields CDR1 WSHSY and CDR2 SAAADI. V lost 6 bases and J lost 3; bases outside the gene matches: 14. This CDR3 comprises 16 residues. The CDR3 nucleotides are TGCGCCAGCAGCGCTGATGGGGCTCAGGGGGTCTACGAGCAGTACTTC. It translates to CASSADGAQGVYEQYF.

This CDR3 is CASSYSGGRDSPLHF. As DNA, the CDR3 is TGTGCCAGCAGTTACTCAGGTGGCAGGGATTCACCCCTCCACTTT. The chain recombines TRBV6-5 with TRBJ1-6, with D maybe TRBD1 (5 bases). Looked up from germline, CDR1 is MNHEY and CDR2 is SVGAGI. The CDR3 totals 15 residues. Trimming took 0 bases from V and 8 from J, leaving 11 bases between them.

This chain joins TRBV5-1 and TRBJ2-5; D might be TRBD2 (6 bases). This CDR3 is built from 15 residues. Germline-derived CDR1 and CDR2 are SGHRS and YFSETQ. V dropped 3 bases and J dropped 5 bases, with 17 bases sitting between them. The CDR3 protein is CASSWGDPVFETQYF. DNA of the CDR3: TGCGCCAGCAGCTGGGGGGATCCCGTATTCGAGACCCAGTACTTC.

Written as DNA, the CDR3 is TGTGCCAGCAGTTGGACCGGGACAGGGATCGGGTCTGCTTTCTTT. This gives the protein CASSWTGTGIGSAFF. The genes are TRBV28 and TRBJ1-1; 9 bases match TRBD1. The J segment lost 11 bases and the V segment lost 4 bases, leaving 14 bases of the junction unmatched. The germline gives CDR1 MDHEN, CDR2 SYDVKM. CDR3 length equals 15 residues.

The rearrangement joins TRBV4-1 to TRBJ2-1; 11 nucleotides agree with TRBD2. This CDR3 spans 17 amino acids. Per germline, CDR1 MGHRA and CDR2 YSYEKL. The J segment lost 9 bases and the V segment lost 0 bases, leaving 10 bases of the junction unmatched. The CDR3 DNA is TGCGCCAGCAGCCAAGATCCGGCTAGCGGGGGGCGGCGTGAGCAGTTCTTC. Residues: CASSQDPASGGRREQFF.

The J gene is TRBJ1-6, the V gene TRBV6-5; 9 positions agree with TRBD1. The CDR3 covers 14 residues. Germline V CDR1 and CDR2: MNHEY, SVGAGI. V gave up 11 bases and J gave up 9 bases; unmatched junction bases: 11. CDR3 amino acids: CASKPQGAASPLHF. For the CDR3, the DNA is TGTGCCTCAAAACCACAGGGGGCAGCTTCACCCCTCCACTTT.

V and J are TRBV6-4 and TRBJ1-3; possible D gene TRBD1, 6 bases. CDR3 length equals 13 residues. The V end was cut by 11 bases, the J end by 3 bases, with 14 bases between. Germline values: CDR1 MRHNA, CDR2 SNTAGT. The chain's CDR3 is CARGGRGGNTIYF. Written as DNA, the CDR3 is TGTGCCCGGGGGGGCCGTGGTGGAAACACCATATATTTT.

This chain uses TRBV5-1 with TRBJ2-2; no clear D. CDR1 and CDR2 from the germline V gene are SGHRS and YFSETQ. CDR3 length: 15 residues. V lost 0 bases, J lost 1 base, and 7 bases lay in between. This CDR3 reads CASSLDSKNTGELFF. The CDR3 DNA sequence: TGCGCCAGCAGCTTGGACAGCAAGAACACCGGGGAGCTGTTTTTT.

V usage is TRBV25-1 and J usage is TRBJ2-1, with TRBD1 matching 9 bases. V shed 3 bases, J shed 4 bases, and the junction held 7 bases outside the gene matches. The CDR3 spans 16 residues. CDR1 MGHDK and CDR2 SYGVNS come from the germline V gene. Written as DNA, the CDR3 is TGTGCCAGCAGTGACCACCGGGACAGGGCGTACAATGAGCAGTTCTTC. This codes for CASSDHRDRAYNEQFF.